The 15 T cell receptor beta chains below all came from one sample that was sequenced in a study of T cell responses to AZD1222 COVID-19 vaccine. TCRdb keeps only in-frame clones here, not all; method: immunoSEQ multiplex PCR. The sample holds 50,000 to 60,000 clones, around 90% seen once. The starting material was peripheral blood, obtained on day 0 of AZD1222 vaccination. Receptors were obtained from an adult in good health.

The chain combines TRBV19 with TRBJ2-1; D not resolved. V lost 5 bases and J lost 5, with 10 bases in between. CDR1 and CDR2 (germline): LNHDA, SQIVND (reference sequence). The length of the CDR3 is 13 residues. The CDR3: CASSVRAHNEQFF. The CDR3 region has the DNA TGTGCCAGTAGTGTTAGGGCTCACAATGAGCAGTTCTTC.

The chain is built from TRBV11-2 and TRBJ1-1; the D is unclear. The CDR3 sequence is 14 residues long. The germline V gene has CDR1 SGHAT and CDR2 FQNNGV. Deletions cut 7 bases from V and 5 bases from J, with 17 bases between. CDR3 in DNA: TGTGCCAGCACCCAGTCAGGCCCGGGGACTGAAGCTTTCTTT. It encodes CASTQSGPGTEAFF.

The CDR3 sequence is CSASPPGEGTEAFF. DNA for the CDR3: TGCAGTGCTAGTCCCCCAGGGGAGGGCACTGAAGCTTTCTTT. The chain joins TRBV20-1 to TRBJ1-1; tentatively, D is TRBD1 (6 bases). Germline loops: CDR1 DFQATT, CDR2 SNEGSKA (reference sequence). Trimming removed 3 bases from V and 4 bases from J, with 15 bases in between. The CDR3 length is 14 residues.

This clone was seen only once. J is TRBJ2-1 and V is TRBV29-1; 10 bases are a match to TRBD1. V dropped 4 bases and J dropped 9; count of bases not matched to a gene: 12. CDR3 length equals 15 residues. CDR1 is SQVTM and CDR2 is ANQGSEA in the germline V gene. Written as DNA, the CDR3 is TGCAGCGTTGCGGTTACGGGACAGGGGTCATCTGAGCAGTTCTTC. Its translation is CSVAVTGQGSSEQFF.

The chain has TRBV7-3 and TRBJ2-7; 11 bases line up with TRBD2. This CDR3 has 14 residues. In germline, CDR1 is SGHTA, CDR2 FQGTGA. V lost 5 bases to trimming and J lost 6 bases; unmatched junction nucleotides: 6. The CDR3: CASSLSGRASEQYF. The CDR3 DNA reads TGTGCCAGCAGCCTTAGCGGGAGGGCCTCCGAGCAGTACTTC.

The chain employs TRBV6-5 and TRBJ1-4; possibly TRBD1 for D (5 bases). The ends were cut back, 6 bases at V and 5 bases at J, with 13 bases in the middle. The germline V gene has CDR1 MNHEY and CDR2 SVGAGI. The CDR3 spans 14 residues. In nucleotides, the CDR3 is TGTGCCAGCAGGGCAGAGGGGCTAAATGAAAAACTGTTTTTT. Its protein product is CASRAEGLNEKLFF.

This CDR3 reads CASSLRMYGYTF. The CDR3 bases are TGTGCCAGCAGCCTAAGGATGTATGGCTACACCTTC. V and J are TRBV7-8 and TRBJ1-2; D not resolved. Trimming removed 5 bases from V and 5 bases from J, with 9 bases in between. CDR3 length equals 12 residues. Germline CDR1 SGHVS, CDR2 FQNEAQ.

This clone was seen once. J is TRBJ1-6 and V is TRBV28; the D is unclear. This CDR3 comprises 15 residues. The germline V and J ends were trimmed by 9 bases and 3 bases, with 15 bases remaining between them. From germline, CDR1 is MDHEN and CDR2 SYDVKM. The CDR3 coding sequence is TGTGCCAGGACGTGCTCGTCCTTCTATAATTCACCCCTCCACTTT. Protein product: CARTCSSFYNSPLHF.

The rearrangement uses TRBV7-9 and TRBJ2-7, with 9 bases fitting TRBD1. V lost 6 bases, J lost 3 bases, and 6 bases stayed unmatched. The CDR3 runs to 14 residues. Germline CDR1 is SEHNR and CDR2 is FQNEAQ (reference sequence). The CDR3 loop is CASRTGGLFYEQYF. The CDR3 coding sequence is TGTGCCAGCAGGACAGGGGGGCTTTTCTACGAGCAGTACTTC.

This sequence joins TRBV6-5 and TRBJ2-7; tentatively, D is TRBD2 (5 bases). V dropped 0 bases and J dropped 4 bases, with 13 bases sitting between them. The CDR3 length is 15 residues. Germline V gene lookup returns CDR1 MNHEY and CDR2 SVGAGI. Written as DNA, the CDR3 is TGTGCCAGCAGTTACTCGAGATCTCGCGGGTACGAGCAGTACTTC. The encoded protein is CASSYSRSRGYEQYF.

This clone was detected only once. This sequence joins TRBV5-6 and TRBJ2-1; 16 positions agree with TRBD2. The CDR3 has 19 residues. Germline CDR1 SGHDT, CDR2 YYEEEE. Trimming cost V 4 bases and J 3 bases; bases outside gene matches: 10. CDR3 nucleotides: TGTGCCAGCAGCCCGGGACTAGCGGGAGGGCCTTGGAACTACAATGAGCAGTTCTTC. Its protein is CASSPGLAGGPWNYNEQFF.

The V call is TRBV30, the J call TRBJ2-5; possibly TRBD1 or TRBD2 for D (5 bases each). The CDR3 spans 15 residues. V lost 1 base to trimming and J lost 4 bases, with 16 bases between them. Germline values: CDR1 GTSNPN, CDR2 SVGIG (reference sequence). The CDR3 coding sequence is TGTGCCTGGAGTGGCCATACTAGTGGGGCAGAGACCCAGTACTTC. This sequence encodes CAWSGHTSGAETQYF. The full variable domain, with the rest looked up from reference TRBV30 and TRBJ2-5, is SQTIHQWPATLVQPVGSPLSLECTVEGTSNPNLYWYRQAAGRGLQLLFYSVGIGQISSEVPQNLSASRPQDRQFILSSKKLLLSDSGFYLCAWSGHTSGAETQYFGPGTRLLVL.

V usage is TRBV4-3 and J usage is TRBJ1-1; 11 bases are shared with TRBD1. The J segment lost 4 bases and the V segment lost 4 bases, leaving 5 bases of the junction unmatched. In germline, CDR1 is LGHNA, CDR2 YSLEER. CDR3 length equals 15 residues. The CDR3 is CASSLLGTGGTEAFF. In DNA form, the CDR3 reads TGCGCCAGCAGCCTGCTTGGGACAGGGGGCACTGAAGCTTTCTTT.

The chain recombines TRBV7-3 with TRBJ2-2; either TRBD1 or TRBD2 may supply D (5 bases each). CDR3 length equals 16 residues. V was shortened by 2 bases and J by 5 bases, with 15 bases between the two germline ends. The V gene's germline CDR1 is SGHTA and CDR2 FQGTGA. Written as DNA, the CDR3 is TGTGCCAGCAGCTTACTTCCCGGGACCGATACCGGGGAGCTGTTTTTT. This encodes CASSLLPGTDTGELFF.

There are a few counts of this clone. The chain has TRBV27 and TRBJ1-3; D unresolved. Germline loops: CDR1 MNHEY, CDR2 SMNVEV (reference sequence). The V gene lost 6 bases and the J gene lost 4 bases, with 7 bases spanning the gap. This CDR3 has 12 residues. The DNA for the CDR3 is TGTGCCAGCAGCCCCGAGGGAAACACCATATATTTT. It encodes CASSPEGNTIYF.